Shown below are 21 T cell receptor beta chains from a single sample sequenced in a study of blood T cell repertoires in COVID-19. The table came from immunoSEQ multiplex PCR; TCRdb's copy has only in-frame clones and leaves some out. The sample shows approximately 93,000 clones, about two thirds of them seen only once. The sequencing input was peripheral blood. All receptors derive from a woman aged 80 or over with acute or convalescent COVID-19.

V is TRBV18 and J is TRBJ2-5; 9 nucleotides line up with TRBD2. From germline, CDR1 is KGHSH and CDR2 LQKENI. This CDR3 has 16 residues. V shed 2 bases, J shed 5 bases, and the junction held 9 bases outside the gene matches. The CDR3 sequence is CASSPVDGTSWETQYF. In DNA, the CDR3 is TGTGCCAGCTCACCAGTCGACGGGACTAGCTGGGAGACCCAGTACTTC. The full variable domain, with the rest looked up from reference TRBV18 and TRBJ2-5, is NAGVMQNPRHLVRRRGQEARLRCSPMKGHSHVYWYRQLPEEGLKFMVYLQKENIIDESGMPKERFSAEFPKEGPSILRIQQVVRGDSAAYFCASSPVDGTSWETQYFGPGTRLLVL.

The V gene is TRBV19, the J gene TRBJ1-3, with 9 bases matching TRBD1. V dropped 4 bases and J dropped 0; count of bases not matched to a gene: 7. The germline CDR1 and CDR2 sequences are LNHDA and SQIVND (reference sequence). The CDR3 length is 17 residues. The CDR3 bases are TGTGCCAGTAGTACGGGACAGGGAGCCTTCTCTGGAAACACCATATATTTT. It yields the protein CASSTGQGAFSGNTIYF.

The gene calls are TRBV5-4 and TRBJ2-3, with 8 bases fitting TRBD2. Germline V CDR1 and CDR2: SGHNT, YYREEE (reference sequence). The J segment lost 5 bases and the V segment lost 2 bases, leaving 10 bases of the junction unmatched. CDR3 length equals 16 residues. As DNA, the CDR3 is TGTGCCAGCAGCTTATACTACAATGCGGGGGGAGATACGCAGTATTTT. This codes for CASSLYYNAGGDTQYF.

This chain links TRBV28 with TRBJ2-5; 9 nucleotides line up with TRBD1. The CDR3 covers 15 residues. Germline V gene lookup returns CDR1 MDHEN and CDR2 SYDVKM. The V and J ends lost 6 bases and 2 bases, in that order; junction bases with no gene match: 7. CDR3 residues: CASRGQGDTQETQYF. As DNA, the CDR3 is TGTGCCAGCAGGGGACAGGGAGATACGCAAGAGACCCAGTACTTC.

The chain carries TRBV7-6 and TRBJ1-1; a possible D gene is TRBD1 (6 bases). The CDR3 contains 14 residues. Trimming took 5 bases from V and 5 from J, leaving 15 bases between them. Per germline, CDR1 SGHVS and CDR2 FNYEAQ. The CDR3 sequence is CASSPRTDLTEAFF. The CDR3, as DNA: TGTGCCAGCAGCCCACGGACAGACCTAACTGAAGCTTTCTTT. Using reference TRBV7-6 and TRBJ1-1 for the parts outside the CDR3, the full variable domain is GAGVSQSPRYKVTKRGQDVALRCDPISGHVSLYWYRQALGQGPEFLTYFNYEAQQDKSGLPNDRFSAERPEGSISTLTIQRTEQRDSAMYRCASSPRTDLTEAFFGQGTRLTVV.

V and J are TRBV21-1 and TRBJ1-5; the DNA was not used to check the table's D call, TRBD1. TRBV21-1 is a pseudogene locus. CDR3 length equals 14 residues. CDR3 in DNA: TGTGCCAGCAGCAAGGGGGACAGTAATCAGCCCCAGCATTTT. Translation: CASSKGDSNQPQHF.

The CDR3 nucleotides are TGTGCCAGCAGCTTCACCTCGGGAGGGGTTAACTATGGCTACACCTTC. Its translation is CASSFTSGGVNYGYTF. The chain couples TRBV7-2 to TRBJ1-2, with a possible D match to TRBD1 (5 bases). Germline V CDR1 and CDR2: SGHTA, FQGNSA. The CDR3 is made up of 16 amino acids. V gave up 3 bases and J gave up 1 base, with 15 bases separating them.

This clone was seen at least ten times. This chain uses TRBV6-5 with TRBJ2-5, with D perhaps TRBD2 (6 bases). This CDR3 spans 13 amino acids. Germline lookup yields CDR1 MNHEY and CDR2 SVGAGI. Trimming cost V 6 bases and J 3 bases, with 11 bases left between them. CDR3 coding DNA: TGTGCCAGCAGCCCCCCGGGGGAAGAGACCCAGTACTTC. This encodes CASSPPGEETQYF.

The table lists this clone with a few counts. The chain uses TRBV15 and TRBJ2-6; D is unclear. This CDR3 has 16 residues. Trimming pared 1 base from V and 0 bases from J, leaving 7 bases between. Looked up from germline, CDR1 is LNHNV and CDR2 is YYDKDF (reference sequence). This CDR3 reads CATSRVALSGANVLTF. The CDR3 DNA is TGTGCCACCAGCAGAGTCGCGCTCTCTGGGGCCAACGTCCTGACTTTC.

This clone rates as medium-sized. The chain has TRBV5-1 and TRBJ1-1; no definite D call. Looked up from germline, CDR1 is SGHRS and CDR2 is YFSETQ. V was cut by 2 bases and J by 4 bases, with 6 bases left in between. This CDR3 has 12 amino acids. Here the CDR3 reads CASSLSGTEAFF. For the CDR3, the DNA is TGCGCCAGCAGCTTATCAGGCACTGAAGCTTTCTTT.

The chain has TRBV11-3 and TRBJ2-7; 7 bases map to TRBD2. Germline CDR1 reads SGHNT; CDR2 reads YENEEA. The V and J ends lost 5 bases and 6 bases, in that order; junction bases with no gene match: 10. CDR3 size: 14 residues. The chain's CDR3 is CASSDRGGTGEQYF. The CDR3 coding sequence is TGTGCCAGCAGCGATCGGGGAGGGACGGGCGAGCAGTACTTC.

The V and J genes are TRBV10-3 and TRBJ1-2; 7 positions agree with TRBD1. The J segment lost 2 bases and the V segment lost 4 bases, leaving 4 bases of the junction unmatched. This CDR3 has 14 residues. CDR1 is ENHRY and CDR2 is SYGVKD in the germline V gene. CDR3 protein: CAISGDRANYGYTF. The CDR3 DNA reads TGTGCCATCAGTGGAGACAGGGCGAACTATGGCTACACCTTC.

The V call is TRBV5-1, the J call TRBJ1-4; 7 nucleotides match TRBD1. V shed 7 bases, J shed 6 bases, and the junction held 9 bases outside the gene matches. Germline CDR1 is SGHRS and CDR2 is YFSETQ. CDR3 length equals 14 residues. This CDR3 is CASRPDRVDEKLFF. The CDR3 nucleotides are TGCGCCAGCCGGCCAGACAGGGTTGATGAAAAACTGTTTTTT.

The chain recombines TRBV7-2 with TRBJ2-3; a possible D gene is TRBD1 (5 bases). CDR3 length: 16 amino acids. Trimming shortened V by 4 bases and J by 0 bases, and 14 bases separated the two germline ends. Germline V lookup: CDR1 SGHTA, CDR2 FQGNSA. Here the CDR3 reads CASSSQAITSTDTQYF. The CDR3 bases are TGTGCCAGCAGCTCACAGGCGATCACTAGCACAGATACGCAGTATTTT.

V gene TRBV7-2 combines with J gene TRBJ1-6, with D tentatively TRBD1 (5 bases). Germline CDR1 reads SGHTA; CDR2 reads FQGNSA. This CDR3 region has 15 residues. The V end was cut by 1 base, the J end by 9 bases, with 13 bases between. CDR3 DNA: TGTGCCAGCAGCTTAGAGGCAGGGAGGGCTTCACCCCTCCACTTT. Translating it yields CASSLEAGRASPLHF.

This sequence joins TRBV6-6 and TRBJ1-1, with a tentative D call TRBD1 (6 bases). Germline V gene sequence: CDR1 MNHNY, CDR2 SVGAGI (reference sequence). V lost 0 bases to trimming and J lost 4 bases, with 12 bases between them. This CDR3 has 15 residues. The DNA for the CDR3 is TGTGCCAGCAGTTACTCTTGGACAGCTGGCACTGAAGCTTTCTTT. Residues: CASSYSWTAGTEAFF.

The rearrangement joins TRBV29-1 to TRBJ2-2; a possible D gene is TRBD2 (7 bases). The CDR3 spans 12 residues. In germline, CDR1 is SQVTM, CDR2 ANQGSEA. Trimming pared 6 bases from V and 5 bases from J, leaving 10 bases between. The chain's CDR3 is CSVGGRTGELFF. The CDR3 DNA is TGCAGCGTGGGGGGGCGTACCGGGGAGCTGTTTTTT.

V is TRBV7-3 and J is TRBJ2-3; D perhaps matches TRBD1 (5 bases). The germline V and J ends were trimmed by 5 bases and 0 bases, with 9 bases remaining between them. CDR1 and CDR2 from the germline V gene are SGHTA and FQGTGA. The CDR3 has 14 residues. CDR3 in DNA: TGTGCCAGCAGCCCCTCAGGGAGCACAGATACGCAGTATTTT. Its translation is CASSPSGSTDTQYF.

The chain couples TRBV7-2 to TRBJ2-5; maybe TRBD1 (5 bases). Deletions cut 1 base from V and 1 base from J, with 7 bases between. Per germline, CDR1 SGHTA and CDR2 FQGNSA. CDR3 size: 14 residues. The CDR3 sequence: CASSLVGAQETQYF. CDR3 coding DNA: TGTGCCAGCAGCTTAGTTGGGGCCCAAGAGACCCAGTACTTC.

This rearrangement joins TRBV6-2 or TRBV6-3 to TRBJ2-2, with 9 bases that match TRBD2. The CDR3 consists of 18 residues. V lost 7 bases, J lost 5 bases, and 17 bases stayed unmatched. CDR1 and CDR2 (germline): MNHEY, SVGEGT. The CDR3 loop is CASTPGRGGRSRTGELFF. CDR3 DNA sequence: TGTGCCAGCACCCCTGGGCGGGGGGGCCGCTCGAGGACCGGGGAGCTGTTTTTT.

The V and J genes are TRBV7-8 and TRBJ1-2; 7 nucleotides match TRBD1. Germline V gives CDR1 SGHVS, CDR2 FQNEAQ. This CDR3 has 13 amino acids. Unmatched junction bases numbered 5, after V lost 8 bases and J lost 2 bases. CDR3 coding DNA: TGTGCCAGCGGACAGGCAAGGAACTATGGCTACACCTTC. It encodes CASGQARNYGYTF. The full variable domain, in which reference TRBV7-8 and TRBJ1-2 provide the parts outside the CDR3, is GAGVSQSPRYKVAKRGQDVALRCDPISGHVSLFWYQQALGQGPEFLTYFQNEAQLDKSGLPSDRFFAERPEGSVSTLKIQRTQQEDSAVYLCASGQARNYGYTFGSGTRLTVV.